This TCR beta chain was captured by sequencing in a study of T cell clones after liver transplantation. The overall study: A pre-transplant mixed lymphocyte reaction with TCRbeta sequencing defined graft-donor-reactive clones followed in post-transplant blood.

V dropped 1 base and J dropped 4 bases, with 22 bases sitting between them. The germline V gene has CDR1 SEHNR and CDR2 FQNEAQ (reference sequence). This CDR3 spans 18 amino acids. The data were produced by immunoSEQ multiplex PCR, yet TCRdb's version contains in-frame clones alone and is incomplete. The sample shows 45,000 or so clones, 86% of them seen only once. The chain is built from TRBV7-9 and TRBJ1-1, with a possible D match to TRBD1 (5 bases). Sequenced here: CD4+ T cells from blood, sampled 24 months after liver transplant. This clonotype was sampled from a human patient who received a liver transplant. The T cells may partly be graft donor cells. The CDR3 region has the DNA TGTGCCAGCAGCTTAGGGCTAATAGGGACGGGAAGGGCCACTGAAGCTTTCTTT. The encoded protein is CASSLGLIGTGRATEAFF.